This T cell receptor beta chain originates from a study of blood T cell repertoires in COVID-19 (dated by TCRdb to about 2020). In terms of the full investigation: Samples covering the acute and convalescent phases of COVID-19 were provided by collaborators in the United States, Italy and Spain. Where available, HLA class I and class II types were taken from metadata supplied by the sample provider and were not determined by assay-based typing. Subjects who had been exposed to COVID-19, were actively infected with it, or had recovered from it provided the deeply sampled blood TCRbeta repertoires that made up the dataset. A de-identified subject ID, COVID-19 status, age in years and sex were almost always included in the sample metadata. The repertoires were released in a freely available public database intended as a resource for research on the immune response to SARS-CoV-2. The material from the prospective study consisted of cDNA or gDNA derived from T cells, B-cell-depleted T cells, or PBMCs. The samples were drawn from the first 160 participants of the ongoing ImmuneRACE study and from some 1,300 subjects provided by 6 global collaborators. General conclusions and limits of the study: The amount of clinical and demographic metadata varied by source and participant and was provided uncurated.

Worth noting for this clone: There is no known antigen for this receptor. The record has no base qualities; no much larger clone is one base away.

Trimming accounts for 4 bases at V and 8 bases at J, while the number of junction bases matched to no gene is 11. Per the germline V gene, ENHRY is the CDR1 and SYGVKD is the CDR2. The CDR3 covers 16 residues, taking in both the cysteine and the phenylalanine. Of all the DNA, just the CDR3 is kept, 48 bases in frame from base 1. The collaborating institutions used their own protocols to collect whole blood in K2EDTA tubes. For TCRbeta analysis, collaborators shipped samples in one of three forms: frozen whole blood, isolated PBMCs, or DNA extracted from either of those sample types. TCRbeta CDR3 regions were amplified from genomic DNA by means of the immunoSEQ Assay, a bias-controlled multiplex PCR. On the authors' methods: The number of nucleated cells in each sample was estimated from the amplification of reference gene primers within the assay. To quantify the absolute abundance of each unique TCRbeta CDR3 rearrangement, sequence reads were collapsed and filtered. Productive Simpson clonality was computed per sample as the square root of Simpson's diversity index over productive rearrangements. TCRdb holds this immuneACCESS table with in-frame rearrangements only. Some clones are missing; in checked studies, unresolved V genes explain under half, and the rest has no known cause. The DNA was the basis for D and trimming; V, J and clone size are from that table. Here the sample has 200,000 to 250,000 clones; around 85% occur a single time. The ten largest clones add up to 6.2% of the sample.

Sequencing was performed on peripheral blood. This TCR derives from a man aged 55 to 70 with acute or convalescent COVID-19. The sequence links TRBV10-3 to TRBJ2-1; 10 of the junction bases match TRBD2. For the CDR3, the sequence is CAISGSGRAGQDEQFF. The base sequence is TGTGCCATCAGTGGGAGCGGGAGGGCCGGTCAGGATGAGCAGTTCTTC.